These T cell receptor beta chains were read from a single sample in a study of T cell repertoires in cytomegalovirus infection. MiXCR was run by TCRdb on the reads, yielding one entry per CDR3 protein. Of some 320,000 distinct CDR3 sequences listed, more than 8% are singletons. The specimen was PBMCs. These receptors all stem from a human donor in good health (CMV status not recorded). Some clones in this sample may be carry-over from other donors' samples. CDR3s include the opening cysteine and the closing phenylalanine or tryptophan. A D gene is named only where the DNA matches it firmly. Size is omitted from some rows. Given values are once, few, many or a class for expanded clones.

J gene,D gene,V gene,clone size,CDR3 protein,CDR3 DNA
TRBJ2-1,TRBD2,TRBV11-1,NA,CASRPSSGRAKNEQFF,TGTGCCAGCAGACCAAGCAGCGGGAGGGCCAAAAATGAGCAGTTCTTC
TRBJ2-5,NA,TRBV20-1,few,CSALLEGSQETQYF,TGCAGTGCCCTCTTGGAGGGCTCGCAAGAGACCCAGTACTTC
TRBJ2-7,NA,TRBV19,NA,CASSISNSRKDEQYF,TGTGCCAGTAGTATATCGAACTCCCGAAAGGACGAGCAGTACTTC
TRBJ2-5,NA,TRBV7-8,many,CASSSKGLTKYF,TGTGCCAGCAGCTCAAAGGGACTTACCAAGTACTTC
TRBJ1-2,NA,TRBV7-2,few,CAAGLANYGYTF,TGTGCCGCCGGCCTCGCGAACTATGGCTACACCTTC
TRBJ2-1,NA,TRBV5-4,few,CASSFGWSAPAYNEQFF,TGTGCCAGCAGCTTTGGATGGAGTGCCCCGGCCTACAATGAGCAGTTCTTC
TRBJ2-7,NA,TRBV7-6,many,CASSSVAFDVRNEQYF,TGTGCCAGCAGCTCAGTTGCATTTGATGTAAGGAACGAGCAGTACTTC
TRBJ2-1,TRBD2,TRBV19,many,CASSIIPSGRPTYNEQFF,TGTGCCAGTAGTATAATCCCTAGCGGGAGGCCTACATACAATGAGCAGTTCTTC
TRBJ2-1,NA,TRBV15,few,CATSTPIYAYNEQFF,TGTGCCACCAGCACCCCCATATACGCCTACAATGAGCAGTTCTTC
TRBJ1-4,NA,TRBV6-1,many,CASSARDGGEKLFF,TGTGCCAGCAGCGCCCGGGACGGGGGGGAAAAACTGTTTTTT
TRBJ2-5,TRBD2,TRBV12-3/TRBV12-4,NA,CASRGLAGSETQYF,TGTGCCAGCCGTGGGCTAGCGGGATCGGAGACCCAGTACTTC
TRBJ2-7,NA,TRBV7-9,many,CASSLSDPYEQYF,TGTGCCAGCAGCTTATCGGACCCCTACGAGCAGTACTTC
TRBJ2-3,NA,TRBV19,few,CASSFFLDTQYF,TGTGCCAGTAGTTTTTTTTTGGATACGCAGTATTTT
TRBJ2-3,TRBD2,TRBV6-6,NA,CASSYRLAPSKDTQYF,TGTGCCAGCAGCTACAGACTAGCGCCTTCTAAAGATACGCAGTATTTT
TRBJ2-1,NA,TRBV20-1,NA,CCARYRVDNEQFF,TGCTGTGCTAGATACAGAGTGGACAATGAGCAGTTCTTC
TRBJ2-3,TRBD2,TRBV20-1,NA,CSARTSGTDTQYF,TGCAGTGCGAGGACTAGCGGCACAGATACGCAGTATTTT
TRBJ2-1,TRBD2,TRBV7-2,many,CASSFVTSGIPYNEQFF,TGTGCCAGCAGCTTTGTGACTAGCGGGATACCCTACAATGAGCAGTTCTTC
TRBJ2-7,NA,TRBV11-3,few,CASSSSTGYEQYF,TGTGCCAGCAGCTCCTCCACAGGGTACGAGCAGTACTTC
TRBJ1-2,NA,TRBV15,many,CATSRDREGKNYGYTF,TGTGCCACCAGCAGAGATCGCGAGGGAAAGAACTATGGCTACACCTTC
TRBJ2-5,TRBD2,TRBV7-2,NA,CASSRPREGQYF,TGTGCCAGCAGCCGCCCGAGGGAGGGCCAGTACTTC
TRBJ2-7,NA,TRBV6-1,many,CASTTQAYEQYF,TGTGCCAGCACAACACAGGCCTACGAGCAGTACTTC
TRBJ1-4,TRBD1,TRBV10-3,NA,CAISEGTVPGEKLFF,TGTGCCATCAGTGAAGGGACAGTTCCGGGGGAAAAACTGTTTTTT
TRBJ2-6,TRBD1,TRBV5-6,few,CASSLLTGTKGANVLTF,TGTGCCAGCAGCTTATTGACAGGGACGAAAGGGGCCAACGTCCTGACTTTC
TRBJ2-5,NA,TRBV4-1,few,CASSQEQTPETQYF,TGTGCCAGCAGCCAAGAACAGACCCCAGAGACCCAGTACTTC
TRBJ1-6,TRBD1,TRBV6-5,many,CASSPGQVIYNSPLHF,TGTGCCAGCAGCCCGGGACAGGTGATCTATAATTCACCCCTCCACTTT
TRBJ1-2,NA,TRBV6-5,once,CASTGDPRVGYTF,TGTGCCAGCACAGGGGACCCCAGAGTTGGCTACACCTTC
TRBJ2-7,NA,TRBV7-2,many,CASSFSREGYEQYF,TGTGCCAGCAGCTTCAGTCGGGAAGGATACGAGCAGTACTTC
TRBJ2-7,TRBD2,TRBV7-2,many,CASSLGGLAGKASYEQYF,TGTGCCAGCAGCTTAGGGGGACTAGCGGGAAAGGCCTCCTACGAGCAGTACTTC
TRBJ1-4,NA,TRBV7-8,many,CASSPRVGTDEKLFF,TGTGCCAGCAGCCCAAGGGTTGGGACGGATGAAAAACTGTTTTTT
TRBJ2-1,TRBD1,TRBV24-1,many,CATSWGGTGRNEQFF,TGTGCCACCAGTTGGGGAGGGACAGGGCGTAATGAGCAGTTCTTC
TRBJ2-5,NA,TRBV7-9,NA,CASSSIQGREETQYF,TGTGCCAGCAGCTCCATACAGGGGAGGGAAGAGACCCAGTACTTC
TRBJ2-7,NA,TRBV12-3/TRBV12-4,many,CASSPPGPRGGIGQYF,TGTGCCAGCAGTCCCCCCGGTCCGAGGGGTGGAATAGGGCAGTACTTC
TRBJ2-7,TRBD2,TRBV28,NA,CASSRRTSGVSVHEQYF,TGTGCCAGCAGTAGACGAACTAGCGGGGTCAGTGTCCACGAGCAGTACTTC
TRBJ1-2,NA,TRBV7-2,many,CASSFTNYGYTF,TGTGCCAGCAGCTTCACGAACTATGGCTACACCTTC
TRBJ2-2,TRBD2,TRBV7-2,many,CASSPSGGVGELFF,TGTGCCAGCAGCCCTAGCGGGGGGGTCGGGGAGCTGTTTTTT